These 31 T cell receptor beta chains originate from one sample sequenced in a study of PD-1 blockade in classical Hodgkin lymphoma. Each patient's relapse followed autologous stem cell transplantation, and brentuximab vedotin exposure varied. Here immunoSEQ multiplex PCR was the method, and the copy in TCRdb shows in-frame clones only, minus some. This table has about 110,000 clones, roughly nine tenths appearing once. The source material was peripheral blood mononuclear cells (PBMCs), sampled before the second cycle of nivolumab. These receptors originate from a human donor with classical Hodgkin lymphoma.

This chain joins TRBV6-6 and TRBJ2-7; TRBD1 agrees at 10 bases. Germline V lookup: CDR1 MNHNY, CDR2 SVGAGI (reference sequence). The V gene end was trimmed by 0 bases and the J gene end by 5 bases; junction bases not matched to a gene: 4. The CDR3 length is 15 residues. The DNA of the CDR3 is TGTGCCAGCAGTTACTCGGCGACAGGGGGCAACGAGCAGTACTTC. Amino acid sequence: CASSYSATGGNEQYF.

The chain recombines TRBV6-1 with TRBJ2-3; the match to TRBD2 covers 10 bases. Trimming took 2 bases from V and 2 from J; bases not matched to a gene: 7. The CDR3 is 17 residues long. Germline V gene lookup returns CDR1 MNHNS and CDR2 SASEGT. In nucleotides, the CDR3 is TGTGCCAGCAGTGAAATTTTAGCGGGAGGACTCACAGATACGCAGTATTTT. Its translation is CASSEILAGGLTDTQYF.

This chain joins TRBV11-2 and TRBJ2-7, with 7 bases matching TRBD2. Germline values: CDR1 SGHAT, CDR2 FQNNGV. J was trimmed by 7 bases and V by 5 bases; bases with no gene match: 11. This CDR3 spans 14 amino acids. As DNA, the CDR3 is TGTGCCAGCAGCCTTGGAGGCGGAGCGGGGGAGCAGTACTTC. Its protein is CASSLGGGAGEQYF.

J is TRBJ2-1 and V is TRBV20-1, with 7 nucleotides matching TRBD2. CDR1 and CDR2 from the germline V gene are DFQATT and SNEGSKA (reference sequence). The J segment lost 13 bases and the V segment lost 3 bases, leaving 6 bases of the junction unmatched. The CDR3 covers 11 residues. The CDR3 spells CSARGREYQFF. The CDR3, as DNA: TGCAGTGCTAGGGGGCGGGAGTATCAGTTCTTC.

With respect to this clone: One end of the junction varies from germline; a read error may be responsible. The CDR3 coding sequence is TGCGCCAGCAGGAGGGGCTCCCACGAGCAGTACTTC. Translating gives CASRRGSHEQYF. The V and J genes are TRBV5-1 and TRBJ2-7; TRBD1 or TRBD2 may be the D gene (5 bases each). This CDR3 is 12 amino acids long. Germline V gene data show CDR1 as SGHRS and CDR2 as YFSETQ.

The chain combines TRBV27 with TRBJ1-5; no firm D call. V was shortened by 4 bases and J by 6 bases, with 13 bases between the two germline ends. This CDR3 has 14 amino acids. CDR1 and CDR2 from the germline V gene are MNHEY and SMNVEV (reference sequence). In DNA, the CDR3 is TGTGCCAGCAGTTCACCTGGGTCGGGTCAGCCCCAGCATTTT. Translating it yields CASSSPGSGQPQHF.

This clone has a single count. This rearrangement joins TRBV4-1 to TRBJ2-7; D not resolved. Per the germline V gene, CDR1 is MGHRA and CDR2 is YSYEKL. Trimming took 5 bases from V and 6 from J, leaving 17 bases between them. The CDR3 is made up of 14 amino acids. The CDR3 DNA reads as TGCGCCAGCAGCTACGGCCCAGGACCTTCCGAGCAGTACTTC. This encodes CASSYGPGPSEQYF.

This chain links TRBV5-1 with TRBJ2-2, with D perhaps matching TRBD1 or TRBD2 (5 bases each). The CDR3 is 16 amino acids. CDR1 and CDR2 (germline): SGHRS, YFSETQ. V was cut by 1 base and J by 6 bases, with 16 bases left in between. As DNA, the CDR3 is TGCGCCAGCAGCTTGCAGGGACCTTTCCTGGCCGGGGAGCTGTTTTTT. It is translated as CASSLQGPFLAGELFF.

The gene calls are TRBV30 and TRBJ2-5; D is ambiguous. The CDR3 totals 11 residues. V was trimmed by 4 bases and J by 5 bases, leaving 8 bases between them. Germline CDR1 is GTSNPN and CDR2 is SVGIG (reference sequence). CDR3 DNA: TGTGCCTGGACAGCCCAGGAGACCCAGTACTTC. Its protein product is CAWTAQETQYF. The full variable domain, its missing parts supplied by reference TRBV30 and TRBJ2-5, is SQTIHQWPATLVQPVGSPLSLECTVEGTSNPNLYWYRQAAGRGLQLLFYSVGIGQISSEVPQNLSASRPQDRQFILSSKKLLLSDSGFYLCAWTAQETQYFGPGTRLLVL.

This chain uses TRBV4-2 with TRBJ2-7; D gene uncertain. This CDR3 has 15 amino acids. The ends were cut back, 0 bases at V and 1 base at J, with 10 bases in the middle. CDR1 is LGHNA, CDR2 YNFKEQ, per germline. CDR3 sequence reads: CASSQDRLGSYEQYF. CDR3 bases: TGTGCCAGCAGCCAAGATCGTCTAGGGTCCTACGAGCAGTACTTC.

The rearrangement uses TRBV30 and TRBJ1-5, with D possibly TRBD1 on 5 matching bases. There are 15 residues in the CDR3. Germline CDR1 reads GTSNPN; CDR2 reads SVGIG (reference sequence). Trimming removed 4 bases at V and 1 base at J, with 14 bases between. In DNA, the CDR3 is TGTGCCTGGACCAACGGGGGATCGAGCAATCAGCCCCAGCATTTT. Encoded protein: CAWTNGGSSNQPQHF.

CDR3 sequence: CASSLDGAPQPQHF. The CDR3 bases are TGTGCCAGCAGCTTAGATGGGGCCCCTCAGCCCCAGCATTTT. The chain carries TRBV7-2 and TRBJ1-5, with D perhaps TRBD1 (5 bases). The germline gives CDR1 SGHTA, CDR2 FQGNSA. The CDR3 is made up of 14 amino acids. Deletions cut 1 base from V and 6 bases from J, with 10 bases between.

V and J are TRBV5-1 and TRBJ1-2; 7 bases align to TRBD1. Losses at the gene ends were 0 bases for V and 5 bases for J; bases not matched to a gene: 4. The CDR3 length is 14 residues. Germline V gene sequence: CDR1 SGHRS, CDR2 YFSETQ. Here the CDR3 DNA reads TGCGCCAGCAGCTTGGCGGACAGGCGTTATGGCTACACCTTC. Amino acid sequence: CASSLADRRYGYTF.

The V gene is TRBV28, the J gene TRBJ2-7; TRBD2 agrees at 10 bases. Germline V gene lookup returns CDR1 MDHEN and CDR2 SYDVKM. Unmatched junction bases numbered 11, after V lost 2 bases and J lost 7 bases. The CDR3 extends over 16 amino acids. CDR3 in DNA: TGTGCCAGCAGTTTAGGGGCACTAGCGGGGACTAAAGAGCAGTACTTC. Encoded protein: CASSLGALAGTKEQYF.

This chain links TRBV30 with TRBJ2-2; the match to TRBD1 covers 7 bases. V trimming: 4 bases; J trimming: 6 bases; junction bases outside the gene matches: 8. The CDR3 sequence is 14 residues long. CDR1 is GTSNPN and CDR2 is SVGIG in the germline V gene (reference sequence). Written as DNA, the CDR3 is TGTGCCTGGAACCGGGACAGAGGACCCGGGGAGCTGTTTTTT. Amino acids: CAWNRDRGPGELFF.

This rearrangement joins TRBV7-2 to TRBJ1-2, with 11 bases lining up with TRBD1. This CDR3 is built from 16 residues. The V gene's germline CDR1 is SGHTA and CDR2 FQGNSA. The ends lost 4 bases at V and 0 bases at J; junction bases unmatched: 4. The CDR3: CASSWTGGSPNYGYTF. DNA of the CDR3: TGTGCCAGCAGCTGGACAGGGGGCAGTCCTAACTATGGCTACACCTTC.

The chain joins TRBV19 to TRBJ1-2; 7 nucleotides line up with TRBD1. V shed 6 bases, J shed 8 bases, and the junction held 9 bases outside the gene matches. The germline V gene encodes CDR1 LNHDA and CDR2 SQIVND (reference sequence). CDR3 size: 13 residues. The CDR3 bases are TGTGCCAGTAGCCGACAGGGCTCGATCGGCTACACCTTC. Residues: CASSRQGSIGYTF.

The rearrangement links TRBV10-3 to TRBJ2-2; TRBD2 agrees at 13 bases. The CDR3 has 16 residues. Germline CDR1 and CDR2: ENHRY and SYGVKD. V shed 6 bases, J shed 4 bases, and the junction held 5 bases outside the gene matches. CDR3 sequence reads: CAIRATSGRITGELFF. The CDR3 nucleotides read TGTGCCATCAGGGCGACTAGCGGGAGGATCACCGGGGAGCTGTTTTTT.

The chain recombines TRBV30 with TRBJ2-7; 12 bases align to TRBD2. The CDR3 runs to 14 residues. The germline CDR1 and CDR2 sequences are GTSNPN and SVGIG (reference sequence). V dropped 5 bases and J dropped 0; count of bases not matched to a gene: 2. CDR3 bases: TGTGCCTGGGGACTAGCGGGATTCTCCTACGAGCAGTACTTC. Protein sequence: CAWGLAGFSYEQYF.

CDR3 in amino acids: CASSLEGAIYGYTF. The CDR3 bases are TGTGCCAGCAGTTTAGAGGGGGCTATCTATGGCTACACCTTC. The chain links TRBV28 to TRBJ1-2; 7 bases are shared with TRBD1. This CDR3 spans 14 amino acids. V dropped 2 bases and J dropped 4; count of bases not matched to a gene: 4. The germline gives CDR1 MDHEN, CDR2 SYDVKM.

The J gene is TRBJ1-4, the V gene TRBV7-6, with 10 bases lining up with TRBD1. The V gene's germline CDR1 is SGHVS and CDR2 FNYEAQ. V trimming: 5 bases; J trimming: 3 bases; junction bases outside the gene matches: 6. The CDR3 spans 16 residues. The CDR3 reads CASSMTGGAANEKLFF. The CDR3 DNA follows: TGTGCCAGCAGCATGACAGGGGGCGCGGCTAATGAAAAACTGTTTTTT.

CDR3 nucleotides: TGTGCCAGCAGTCCGAGGGGGGGCGGGGAGCTGTTTTTT. Its protein is CASSPRGGGELFF. This sequence joins TRBV25-1 and TRBJ2-2, with D maybe TRBD2 (7 bases). The CDR3 covers 13 residues. V dropped 5 bases and J dropped 7 bases, with 11 bases sitting between them. Germline assignment: CDR1 MGHDK and CDR2 SYGVNS.

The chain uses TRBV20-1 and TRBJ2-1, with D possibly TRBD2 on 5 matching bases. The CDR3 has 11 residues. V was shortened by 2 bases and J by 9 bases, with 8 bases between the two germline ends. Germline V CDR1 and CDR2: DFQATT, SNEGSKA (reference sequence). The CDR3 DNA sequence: TGCAGTGCTAGACCTCGGGGTGAGCAGTTCTTC. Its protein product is CSARPRGEQFF.

The DNA of the CDR3 is TGTGCCAGCAGTTACGGTCCAGCAACTAATGAAAAACTGTTTTTT. Its protein is CASSYGPATNEKLFF. The chain links TRBV6-5 to TRBJ1-4, with no clear D. This CDR3 spans 15 amino acids. Trimming stripped 2 bases from V and 0 bases from J, with 7 bases between. Germline-derived CDR1 and CDR2 are MNHEY and SVGAGI.

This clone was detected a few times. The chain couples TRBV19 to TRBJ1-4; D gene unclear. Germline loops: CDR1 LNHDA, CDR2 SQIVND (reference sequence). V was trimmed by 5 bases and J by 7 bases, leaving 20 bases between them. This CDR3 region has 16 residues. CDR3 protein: CASSFGRKLETEKLFF. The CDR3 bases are TGTGCCAGTAGTTTTGGCAGAAAACTAGAGACTGAAAAACTGTTTTTT. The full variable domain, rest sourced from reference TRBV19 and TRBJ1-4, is DGGITQSPKYLFRKEGQNVTLSCEQNLNHDAMYWYRQDPGQGLRLIYYSQIVNDFQKGDIAEGYSVSREKKESFPLTVTSAQKNPTAFYLCASSFGRKLETEKLFFGSGTQLSVL.

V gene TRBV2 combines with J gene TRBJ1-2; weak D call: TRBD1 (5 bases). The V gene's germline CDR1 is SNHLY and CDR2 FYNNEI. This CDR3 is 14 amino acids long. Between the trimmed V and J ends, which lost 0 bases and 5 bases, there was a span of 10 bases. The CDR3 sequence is CASSEASRGYGYTF. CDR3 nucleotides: TGTGCCAGCAGTGAAGCGTCACGGGGGTATGGCTACACCTTC.

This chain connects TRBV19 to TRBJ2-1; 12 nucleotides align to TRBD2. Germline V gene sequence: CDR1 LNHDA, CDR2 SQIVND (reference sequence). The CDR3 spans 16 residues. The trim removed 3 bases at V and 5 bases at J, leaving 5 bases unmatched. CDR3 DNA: TGTGCCAGTAGTATCCTAGCGGGAGGGATTAACAATGAGCAGTTCTTC. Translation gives CASSILAGGINNEQFF. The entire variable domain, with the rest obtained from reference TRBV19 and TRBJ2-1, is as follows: DGGITQSPKYLFRKEGQNVTLSCEQNLNHDAMYWYRQDPGQGLRLIYYSQIVNDFQKGDIAEGYSVSREKKESFPLTVTSAQKNPTAFYLCASSILAGGINNEQFFGPGTRLTVL.

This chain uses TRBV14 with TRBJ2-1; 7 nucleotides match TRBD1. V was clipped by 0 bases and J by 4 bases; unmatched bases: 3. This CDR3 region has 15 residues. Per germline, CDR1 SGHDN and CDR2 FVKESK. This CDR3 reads CASSQDRGLYNEQFF. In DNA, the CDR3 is TGTGCCAGCAGCCAAGACAGGGGGTTGTACAATGAGCAGTTCTTC.

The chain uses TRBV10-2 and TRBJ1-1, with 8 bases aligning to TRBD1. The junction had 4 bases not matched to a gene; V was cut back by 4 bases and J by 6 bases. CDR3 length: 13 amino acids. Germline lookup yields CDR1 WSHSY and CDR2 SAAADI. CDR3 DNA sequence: TGCGCCAGCAGTGGGACAGGGAGCTCTGAAGCTTTCTTT. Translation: CASSGTGSSEAFF.

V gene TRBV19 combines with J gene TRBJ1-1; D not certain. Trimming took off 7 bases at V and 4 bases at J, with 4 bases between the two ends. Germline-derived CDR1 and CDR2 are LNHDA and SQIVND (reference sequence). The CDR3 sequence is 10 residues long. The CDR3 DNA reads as TGTGCCAGTATCGGCACTGAAGCTTTCTTT. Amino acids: CASIGTEAFF.

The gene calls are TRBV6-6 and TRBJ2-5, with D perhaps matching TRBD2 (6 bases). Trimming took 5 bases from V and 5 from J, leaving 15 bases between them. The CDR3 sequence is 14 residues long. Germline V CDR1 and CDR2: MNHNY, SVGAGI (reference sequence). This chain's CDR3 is CASSHTSLGETQYF. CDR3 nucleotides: TGTGCCAGCAGTCACACTAGCCTTGGGGAGACCCAGTACTTC.